Below are 20 T cell receptor beta chains sequenced from a single sample in a study of control samples from healthy donors and cancer patients. Only in-frame clones appear in the TCRdb table, and some are missing; sequencing was by immunoSEQ multiplex PCR. This sample carries about 130,000 clones, around 93% of them seen once, and the ten largest clones take 8.6%. The sample taken for sequencing was blood. The source of these receptors is a man between 18 and 35 years old in good health.

The chain is built from TRBV4-1 and TRBJ2-5, with 10 bases identical to TRBD2. Germline-derived CDR1 and CDR2 are MGHRA and YSYEKL. V was clipped by 0 bases and J by 3 bases; unmatched bases: 4. The CDR3 totals 16 residues. The chain's CDR3 is CASSQDPSGGKETQYF. CDR3 bases: TGCGCCAGCAGCCAAGATCCTAGCGGGGGAAAAGAGACCCAGTACTTC.

The chain couples TRBV3-1 (or the pseudogene TRBV3-2) to TRBJ2-1; 8 nucleotides match TRBD1. Germline CDR1 LGHDT, CDR2 YNNKEL (reference sequence). The CDR3 loop spans 17 amino acids. The V gene end was trimmed by 4 bases and the J gene end by 0 bases; junction bases not matched to a gene: 8. Here the CDR3 reads CASSPDRGRSSYNEQFF. DNA for the CDR3: TGTGCCAGCAGCCCAGACAGGGGACGGAGCTCCTACAATGAGCAGTTCTTC.

The CDR3 region is CASSRTGTGGGEQYF. CDR3 nucleotide sequence: TGTGCCAGCAGCCGGACCGGGACAGGGGGCGGCGAGCAGTACTTC. The genes are TRBV16 and TRBJ2-7; TRBD1 matches at 12 bases. Trimming took 4 bases from V and 6 from J; bases not matched to a gene: 7. The CDR3 runs 15 residues. CDR1 and CDR2 (germline): KGHSY, FQNENV.

The chain joins TRBV10-3 to TRBJ2-7, with D possibly matching TRBD1 (6 bases). This CDR3 region has 14 residues. The V and J ends lost 6 bases and 7 bases respectively, with 19 bases between them. The germline V gene encodes CDR1 ENHRY and CDR2 SYGVKD. The CDR3, as DNA: TGTGCCATCAGCCTCCGGGACAAGGACAATGAGCAGTACTTC. Translation: CAISLRDKDNEQYF.

V gene TRBV3-1 (or the pseudogene TRBV3-2) combines with J gene TRBJ1-2; D is ambiguous. The germline gives CDR1 LGHDT, CDR2 YNNKEL (reference sequence). Trimming shortened V by 1 base and J by 0 bases, and 6 bases separated the two germline ends. The CDR3 length is 14 residues. DNA for the CDR3: TGTGCCAGCAGCCAAGTGCTAGCTAACTATGGCTACACCTTC. Its protein is CASSQVLANYGYTF.

This clone was counted between two and nine times. The chain combines TRBV4-1 with TRBJ1-5, with 10 bases identical to TRBD1. Germline loops: CDR1 MGHRA, CDR2 YSYEKL. The CDR3 length is 15 residues. The trim removed 4 bases at V and 5 bases at J, leaving 5 bases unmatched. CDR3 region: CASSRRQGADQPQHF. In DNA form, the CDR3 reads TGCGCCAGCAGCCGAAGACAGGGGGCCGATCAGCCCCAGCATTTT.

The DNA for the CDR3 is TGCGCCAGCAGCTCGACAGGGGCGAGTGAAAAACTGTTTTTT. Amino acid sequence: CASSSTGASEKLFF. V is TRBV5-1 and J is TRBJ1-4, with 8 bases matching TRBD1. V lost 3 bases to trimming and J lost 7 bases; unmatched junction nucleotides: 5. CDR1 is SGHRS and CDR2 is YFSETQ in the germline V gene. This CDR3 spans 14 amino acids.

The genes are TRBV11-1 and TRBJ2-1; D gene uncertain. The CDR3 extends over 13 amino acids. With 2 bases removed from V and 6 bases from J, the gap between germline ends came to 8 bases. Germline CDR1 reads SGHAT; CDR2 reads FQDESV (reference sequence). The DNA of the CDR3 is TGTGCCAGCAGCTTAAATTCTGTCAATGAGCAGTTCTTC. This gives the protein CASSLNSVNEQFF.

The rearrangement joins TRBV9 to TRBJ1-1, with 10 bases identical to TRBD1. The CDR3 covers 15 residues. Germline V gives CDR1 SGDLS, CDR2 YYNGEE. J lost 2 bases, V lost 4 bases, and 5 bases had no gene match. The CDR3 sequence is CASSIATGGNTEAFF. As DNA, the CDR3 is TGTGCCAGCAGCATCGCGACAGGGGGCAACACTGAAGCTTTCTTT.

This chain joins TRBV5-1 and TRBJ2-1; tentatively, D is TRBD2 (6 bases). The CDR3 extends over 15 amino acids. CDR1 is SGHRS, CDR2 YFSETQ, per germline. V shed 0 bases and J shed 5 bases, with 12 bases lying between them. The CDR3 is CASSLAPGLNNEQFF. Written as DNA, the CDR3 is TGCGCCAGCAGCTTGGCACCGGGACTGAACAATGAGCAGTTCTTC. The whole variable domain, filled in from reference TRBV5-1 and TRBJ2-1, reads KAGVTQTPRYLIKTRGQQVTLSCSPISGHRSVSWYQQTPGQGLQFLFEYFSETQRNKGNFPGRFSGRQFSNSRSEMNVSTLELGDSALYLCASSLAPGLNNEQFFGPGTRLTVL.

V gene TRBV30 combines with J gene TRBJ1-5, with TRBD1 as a possible D gene (5 bases). This CDR3 is built from 14 residues. In germline, CDR1 is GTSNPN, CDR2 SVGIG (reference sequence). V gave up 3 bases and J gave up 3 bases, with 12 bases separating them. Written as DNA, the CDR3 is TGTGCCTGGAGCCTCGGGACGGTCAATCAGCCCCAGCATTTT. It codes for CAWSLGTVNQPQHF.

V and J are TRBV5-1 and TRBJ2-1, with 7 bases fitting TRBD1. Trimming at V came to 3 bases and at J to 4 bases, leaving 1 base not matched to a gene. Looked up from germline, CDR1 is SGHRS and CDR2 is YFSETQ. The CDR3 is 13 residues long. CDR3 sequence reads: CASSSTGYNEQFF. CDR3 in DNA: TGCGCCAGCAGCTCGACAGGGTACAATGAGCAGTTCTTC.

The chain carries TRBV5-6 and TRBJ1-2; D call uncertain. CDR1 is SGHDT, CDR2 YYEEEE, per germline. Trimming removed 0 bases from V and 8 bases from J, with 11 bases in between. CDR3 length: 13 amino acids. The CDR3 nucleotides are TGTGCCAGCAGCTTGGCCGTAGTCGGGGGCTACACCTTC. Encoded protein: CASSLAVVGGYTF.

The chain links TRBV6-5 to TRBJ2-7; D possibly corresponds to TRBD2 (5 bases). Trimming stripped 4 bases from V and 3 bases from J, with 19 bases between. Per germline, CDR1 MNHEY and CDR2 SVGAGI. The CDR3 runs 16 residues. As DNA, the CDR3 is TGTGCCAGCAGTTCTAGCAGGCGACTTAAACTCTACGAGCAGTACTTC. This translates into CASSSSRRLKLYEQYF.

V gene TRBV5-6 combines with J gene TRBJ1-1, with a possible D match to TRBD1 (5 bases). Germline V lookup: CDR1 SGHDT, CDR2 YYEEEE. Trimming left V 4 bases short and J 3 bases short, with 16 bases between. The CDR3 has 15 amino acids. The CDR3 spells CASSGSGGWYTEAFF. CDR3 nucleotides: TGTGCCAGCAGCGGCTCTGGGGGGTGGTACACTGAAGCTTTCTTT.

The CDR3 loop reads CASSVGTGDEKLFF. The DNA for the CDR3 is TGTGCCAGCAGCGTCGGGACAGGGGACGAAAAACTGTTTTTT. The chain combines TRBV11-2 with TRBJ1-4, with 10 bases identical to TRBD1. Germline assignment: CDR1 SGHAT and CDR2 FQNNGV. V trimming: 5 bases; J trimming: 8 bases; junction bases outside the gene matches: 5. The CDR3 consists of 14 residues.

For the CDR3, the DNA is TGCGCCAGCAGCCTCGTCTTGGGGGCGCCTAATGAAAAACTGTTTTTT. Translation: CASSLVLGAPNEKLFF. The chain carries TRBV4-1 and TRBJ1-4, with D maybe TRBD1 (6 bases). Trimming pared 4 bases from V and 3 bases from J, leaving 15 bases between. Germline values: CDR1 MGHRA, CDR2 YSYEKL. CDR3 length equals 16 residues.

This clone showed up just once. The CDR3 loop is CASSLLPSSSGANVLTF. In DNA, the CDR3 is TGTGCCAGCAGCTTACTGCCCTCGAGCTCTGGGGCCAACGTCCTGACTTTC. The chain joins TRBV7-9 to TRBJ2-6; D is ambiguous. V shed 2 bases and J shed 0 bases, with 11 bases lying between them. The CDR3 length is 17 residues. Germline V gene data show CDR1 as SEHNR and CDR2 as FQNEAQ (reference sequence).

This clone showed up just once. The chain uses TRBV30 and TRBJ1-6; D is perhaps TRBD1 (5 bases). There are 14 residues in the CDR3. CDR1 is GTSNPN and CDR2 is SVGIG in the germline V gene (reference sequence). V was trimmed by 1 base and J by 10 bases, leaving 14 bases between them. The CDR3 sequence is CAWSGAGTRSPLHF. CDR3 sequence (DNA): TGTGCCTGGAGTGGCGCCGGGACCAGGTCACCCCTCCACTTT.

The rearrangement uses TRBV6-4 and TRBJ1-5, with a weak D call TRBD1 (5 bases). The germline V gene encodes CDR1 MRHNA and CDR2 SNTAGT. The ends were cut back, 3 bases at V and 3 bases at J, with 6 bases in the middle. The CDR3 length is 13 residues. CDR3 loop: CASSEDNNQPQHF. The DNA of the CDR3 is TGTGCCAGCAGTGAGGACAACAATCAGCCCCAGCATTTT.